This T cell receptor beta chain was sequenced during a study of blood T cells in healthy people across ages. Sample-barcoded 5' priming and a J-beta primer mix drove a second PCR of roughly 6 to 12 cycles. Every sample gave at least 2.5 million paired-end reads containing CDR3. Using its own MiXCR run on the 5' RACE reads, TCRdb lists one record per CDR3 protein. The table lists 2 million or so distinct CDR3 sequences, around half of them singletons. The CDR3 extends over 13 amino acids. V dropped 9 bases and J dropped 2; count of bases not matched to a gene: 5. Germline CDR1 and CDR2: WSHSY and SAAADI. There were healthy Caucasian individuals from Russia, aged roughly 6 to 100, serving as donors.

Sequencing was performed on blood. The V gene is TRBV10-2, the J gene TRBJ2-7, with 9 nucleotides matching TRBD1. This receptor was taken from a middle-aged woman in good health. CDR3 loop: CASAGQGPYEQYF. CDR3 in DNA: TGCGCCAGTGCGGGACAGGGCCCCTACGAGCAGTACTTC.